This T cell receptor (beta chain) was captured in a study of blood T cell repertoires in COVID-19. The CDR3 is made up of 13 amino acids. Trimming cost V 5 bases and J 1 base; bases outside gene matches: 0. Germline V lookup: CDR1 LNHDA, CDR2 SQIVND (reference sequence). As originally analysed: Amplification from reference gene primers served as the basis for estimated nucleated cell counts. Method: immunoSEQ multiplex PCR; TCRdb's copy keeps in-frame clones and lacks some. D and trimming come from the DNA, and the V and J calls and clone size come from that table. Of just over 150,000 clones listed, around 85% are singletons.

The receptor comes from a human donor with acute or convalescent COVID-19. The donor label of this sample is uncertain. The chain has TRBV19 and TRBJ2-3; 7 bases map to TRBD2. Sequenced: peripheral blood. DNA of the CDR3: TGTGCCAGTAGTCGGGGGGGCACAGATACGCAGTATTTT. Its protein product is CASSRGGTDTQYF.